The 28 T cell receptor beta chains below all came from one sample that was sequenced in a study of lymphopenia after photon versus proton radiotherapy. The data were produced by immunoSEQ multiplex PCR, yet TCRdb's version contains in-frame clones alone and is incomplete. The table includes tens of thousands of clones, roughly 91% detected once. The material sequenced was peripheral blood, taken from a patient treated with proton-based radiotherapy. Receptors were obtained from a woman in her 70s with pancreatic cancer. Some clones in this sample may be carry-over from other donors' samples.

This chain joins TRBV5-1 and TRBJ1-1; no clear D. The V end lost 0 bases, the J end lost 0 bases, and 6 bases lay between the germline ends. This CDR3 region has 14 residues. Per germline, CDR1 SGHRS and CDR2 YFSETQ. The CDR3: CASSLEVLNTEAFF. CDR3 sequence (DNA): TGCGCCAGCAGCTTGGAAGTGTTGAACACTGAAGCTTTCTTT.

The genes are TRBV11-2 and TRBJ2-5; 9 nucleotides agree with TRBD2. V lost 5 bases and J lost 5; bases outside the gene matches: 9. The CDR3 length is 15 residues. The germline CDR1 and CDR2 sequences are SGHAT and FQNNGV. The CDR3 protein is CASSQRGAGEETQYF. CDR3 nucleotide sequence: TGTGCCAGCAGCCAGCGGGGGGCGGGAGAGGAGACCCAGTACTTC.

A few counts support this clone. CDR3 sequence: CASSRPTSGASWEQYF. The CDR3, as DNA: TGTGCCAGTAGCCGCCCGACTAGCGGGGCTTCTTGGGAGCAGTACTTC. The chain recombines TRBV19 with TRBJ2-7; 11 bases are a match to TRBD2. V shed 6 bases and J 7 bases; nucleotides not matched to a gene: 14. Germline CDR1 and CDR2: LNHDA and SQIVND (reference sequence). CDR3 length: 16 residues.

The rearrangement uses TRBV7-9 and TRBJ2-3, with 13 positions matching TRBD2. The CDR3 loop spans 18 amino acids. Germline CDR1 is SEHNR and CDR2 is FQNEAQ (reference sequence). The junction had 8 bases not matched to a gene; V was cut back by 5 bases and J by 0 bases. The chain's CDR3 is CASSPGTSGTPSTDTQYF. DNA for the CDR3: TGTGCCAGCAGCCCCGGGACTAGCGGGACTCCTAGCACAGATACGCAGTATTTT.

The sample holds one count of this clone. J is TRBJ2-7 and V is TRBV13, with 8 bases matching TRBD2. Trimming took 3 bases from V and 7 from J; bases not matched to a gene: 5. The CDR3 extends over 13 amino acids. Germline V CDR1 and CDR2: PRHDT, FYEKMQ (reference sequence). For the CDR3, the DNA is TGTGCCAGCAGCTTCGGGACTAGAGGTGAGCAGTACTTC. It translates to CASSFGTRGEQYF. Combining the CDR3 with reference TRBV13 and TRBJ2-7 gives the whole variable domain AAGVIQSPRHLIKEKRETATLKCYPIPRHDTVYWYQQGPGQDPQFLISFYEKMQSDKGSIPDRFSAQQFSDYHSELNMSSLELGDSALYFCASSFGTRGEQYFGPGTRLTVT.

This clone has just one count. The chain recombines TRBV7-6 with TRBJ1-1; 8 nucleotides match TRBD1. With V trimmed by 1 base and J by 8 bases, 3 bases remained unmatched. In germline, CDR1 is SGHVS, CDR2 FNYEAQ. This CDR3 spans 13 amino acids. The CDR3 DNA is TGTGCCAGCAGCTTAGGCCGGGACAGGGAAGCTTTCTTT. Its translation is CASSLGRDREAFF.

The chain has TRBV10-3 and TRBJ1-1; 7 nucleotides line up with TRBD1. Germline values: CDR1 ENHRY, CDR2 SYGVKD. V was clipped by 4 bases and J by 1 base; unmatched bases: 3. The CDR3 covers 14 residues. Here the CDR3 reads CAISGRDRNTEAFF. CDR3 in DNA: TGTGCCATCAGTGGTCGGGACAGGAACACTGAAGCTTTCTTT.

This clone was recorded only once. The V gene is TRBV5-1, the J gene TRBJ1-2, with D perhaps matching TRBD1 (6 bases). In germline, CDR1 is SGHRS, CDR2 YFSETQ. V was clipped by 7 bases and J by 4 bases, with 17 bases between them. The CDR3 runs to 14 residues. The CDR3 protein is CASGLTTGSYGYTF. The CDR3, as DNA: TGCGCCAGCGGACTGACGACAGGCTCCTATGGCTACACCTTC. Full variable domain (missing parts from reference TRBV5-1 and TRBJ1-2): KAGVTQTPRYLIKTRGQQVTLSCSPISGHRSVSWYQQTPGQGLQFLFEYFSETQRNKGNFPGRFSGRQFSNSRSEMNVSTLELGDSALYLCASGLTTGSYGYTFGSGTRLTVV.

V gene TRBV28 combines with J gene TRBJ2-3; D remains unclear. Trimming cost V 4 bases and J 1 base, with 18 bases left between them. The CDR3 length is 17 residues. CDR1 is MDHEN and CDR2 is SYDVKM in the germline V gene. The CDR3 DNA sequence: TGTGCCAGCAGTTCGATCGTCGCCTCTTCTGGCACAGATACGCAGTATTTT. Amino acid sequence: CASSSIVASSGTDTQYF.

V usage is TRBV6-6 and J usage is TRBJ2-7; 7 bases align to TRBD1. V lost 5 bases and J lost 0; bases outside the gene matches: 10. The CDR3 runs to 16 residues. Germline V lookup: CDR1 MNHNY, CDR2 SVGAGI (reference sequence). The CDR3 reads CASSMGPGGTSYEQYF. The CDR3 bases are TGTGCCAGCAGTATGGGACCAGGGGGAACCTCCTACGAGCAGTACTTC.

The CDR3 sequence is CASSEYLPHSGNTIYF. CDR3 coding DNA: TGTGCCAGCAGTGAATATCTACCCCACTCTGGAAACACCATATATTTT. This chain links TRBV2 with TRBJ1-3; D uncertain. CDR3 size: 16 residues. The germline V and J ends were trimmed by 2 bases and 0 bases, with 11 bases remaining between them. Germline V gene lookup returns CDR1 SNHLY and CDR2 FYNNEI.

This rearrangement joins TRBV5-1 to TRBJ1-3; maybe TRBD1 (6 bases). Germline V CDR1 and CDR2: SGHRS, YFSETQ. The CDR3 is 16 amino acids. Trimming stripped 2 bases from V and 2 bases from J, with 14 bases between. The CDR3 loop is CASSLAGAGTGNTIYF. The DNA for the CDR3 is TGCGCCAGCAGCTTAGCAGGGGCTGGCACTGGAAACACCATATATTTT.

This clone was detected once. This sequence joins TRBV2 and TRBJ1-2; no definite D call. Trimming took 5 bases from V and 2 from J, leaving 6 bases between them. Germline CDR1 SNHLY, CDR2 FYNNEI. CDR3 size: 12 residues. CDR3 DNA: TGTGCCAGCAGTCCCCGGAACTATGGCTACACCTTC. It specifies CASSPRNYGYTF.

The chain joins TRBV19 to TRBJ2-1; a weak D match, TRBD1 (6 bases). The V gene's germline CDR1 is LNHDA and CDR2 SQIVND (reference sequence). V gave up 7 bases and J gave up 7 bases, with 17 bases separating them. CDR3 length equals 14 residues. CDR3 residues: CASTNLGRGNEQFF. The CDR3 DNA follows: TGTGCCAGTACCAACCTAGGCAGGGGTAATGAGCAGTTCTTC.

This chain connects TRBV11-1 to TRBJ1-4; perhaps TRBD1 as D (5 bases). Germline values: CDR1 SGHAT, CDR2 FQDESV (reference sequence). The CDR3 spans 13 residues. The V and J ends lost 4 bases and 4 bases respectively, with 7 bases between them. CDR3 protein: CASSSDNNEKLFF. The CDR3 nucleotides are TGTGCCAGCAGCTCGGACAATAATGAAAAACTGTTTTTT.

The chain links TRBV7-9 to TRBJ2-5; 7 nucleotides agree with TRBD2. The CDR3 covers 14 residues. Germline V lookup: CDR1 SEHNR, CDR2 FQNEAQ (reference sequence). The trim removed 3 bases at V and 2 bases at J, leaving 3 bases unmatched. CDR3 in amino acids: CASSFGLVQETQYF. CDR3 sequence (DNA): TGTGCCAGCAGCTTTGGACTAGTTCAAGAGACCCAGTACTTC.

J is TRBJ2-7 and V is TRBV27; 9 nucleotides agree with TRBD1. This CDR3 region has 15 residues. Trimming removed 0 bases from V and 4 bases from J; junction bases left unmatched: 4. The germline CDR1 and CDR2 sequences are MNHEY and SMNVEV (reference sequence). Here the CDR3 reads CASSLSSQGAYEQYF. The CDR3 DNA reads as TGTGCCAGCAGTTTATCGTCACAGGGGGCTTACGAGCAGTACTTC.

V usage is TRBV28 and J usage is TRBJ2-1, with 8 bases identical to TRBD2. Germline CDR1 is MDHEN and CDR2 is SYDVKM. Losses at the gene ends were 2 bases for V and 0 bases for J; bases not matched to a gene: 6. This CDR3 is 17 amino acids long. The DNA for the CDR3 is TGTGCCAGCAGTTTAAGCCGGACTAGCAGCTCCTACAATGAGCAGTTCTTC. Its translation: CASSLSRTSSSYNEQFF.

CDR3 sequence: CASSRIPGLAGVPGELFF. The CDR3, as DNA: TGTGCCAGTAGTCGAATCCCGGGACTAGCGGGAGTGCCCGGGGAGCTGTTTTTT. The chain employs TRBV19 and TRBJ2-2, with 14 bases identical to TRBD2. Germline CDR1 reads LNHDA; CDR2 reads SQIVND (reference sequence). The CDR3 length is 18 residues. Unmatched junction bases numbered 11, after V lost 5 bases and J lost 6 bases.

The chain uses TRBV6-6 and TRBJ1-4, with D maybe TRBD1 (6 bases). With 0 bases removed from V and 4 bases from J, the gap between germline ends came to 12 bases. Germline V gene sequence: CDR1 MNHNY, CDR2 SVGAGI (reference sequence). CDR3 size: 16 residues. The CDR3 here is CASSYSLTGFNEKLFF. The CDR3 DNA is TGTGCCAGCAGTTACTCACTGACAGGCTTTAATGAAAAACTGTTTTTT.

The chain uses TRBV2 and TRBJ2-1; 11 nucleotides match TRBD2. The CDR3 length is 16 residues. The V and J ends lost 7 bases and 7 bases, in that order; junction bases with no gene match: 12. Germline CDR1 is SNHLY and CDR2 is FYNNEI. CDR3 loop: CASNILLAGVRNEQFF. The CDR3 nucleotides are TGTGCCAGCAATATCCTACTAGCGGGAGTGAGAAATGAGCAGTTCTTC.

This clone was counted once. This chain uses TRBV7-6 with TRBJ2-3, with TRBD2 matching 9 bases. Germline trimming cut 8 bases from V and 4 bases from J; bases unmatched to any gene: 10. Germline CDR1 SGHVS, CDR2 FNYEAQ. The CDR3 contains 15 residues. This chain's CDR3 is CASSPGLAVADTQYF. The CDR3 DNA follows: TGTGCCAGCTCACCGGGACTAGCCGTGGCAGATACGCAGTATTTT.

This clone was detected once. The J gene is TRBJ2-2, the V gene TRBV7-9; unclear D gene. Trimming left V 0 bases short and J 6 bases short, with 5 bases between. Germline CDR1 and CDR2: SEHNR and FQNEAQ (reference sequence). The CDR3 contains 13 residues. The CDR3 coding sequence is TGTGCCAGCAGCTTAGCTGGGGCCGGGGAGCTGTTTTTT. This sequence encodes CASSLAGAGELFF. Filled out from reference TRBV7-9 and TRBJ2-2, the complete variable domain reads DTGVSQNPRHKITKRGQNVTFRCDPISEHNRLYWYRQTLGQGPEFLTYFQNEAQLEKSRLLSDRFSAERPKGSFSTLEIQRTEQGDSAMYLCASSLAGAGELFFGEGSRLTVL.

The chain couples TRBV19 to TRBJ1-3; D might be TRBD1 (5 bases). V was trimmed by 7 bases and J by 7 bases, leaving 20 bases between them. Germline V CDR1 and CDR2: LNHDA, SQIVND (reference sequence). This CDR3 comprises 15 residues. In DNA, the CDR3 is TGTGCCAGTAAGGGGACTAGCACTATGTGGAACACCATATATTTT. The encoded protein is CASKGTSTMWNTIYF.

The J gene is TRBJ2-1, the V gene TRBV10-1; 9 nucleotides agree with TRBD2. V shed 2 bases and J 6 bases; nucleotides not matched to a gene: 5. Germline V CDR1 and CDR2: WNHNN, SYGVQD (reference sequence). CDR3 length: 15 residues. In nucleotides, the CDR3 is TGCGCCAGCAGTGAGGCGGGAGGGGGAAGCAATGAGCAGTTCTTC. Translation: CASSEAGGGSNEQFF.

The chain links TRBV5-1 to TRBJ2-7, with 7 bases matching TRBD1. The CDR3 is 15 amino acids. V trimming: 2 bases; J trimming: 3 bases; junction bases outside the gene matches: 8. In germline, CDR1 is SGHRS, CDR2 YFSETQ. The CDR3 spells CASSLGQGVHYEQYF. DNA for the CDR3: TGCGCCAGCAGCTTAGGGCAGGGGGTTCACTACGAGCAGTACTTC.

The rearrangement links TRBV18 to TRBJ2-5, with D possibly TRBD2 on 6 matching bases. V dropped 1 base and J dropped 3 bases, with 9 bases sitting between them. Germline CDR1 KGHSH, CDR2 LQKENI. The CDR3 loop spans 14 amino acids. The CDR3 region has the DNA TGTGCCAGCTCACCACGCGCTAGCGAAGAGACCCAGTACTTC. The encoded protein is CASSPRASEETQYF.

The rearrangement uses TRBV11-2 and TRBJ2-2, with D hard to call. The CDR3 is made up of 15 amino acids. V was pared by 2 bases and J by 5 bases, with 12 bases between. CDR1 and CDR2 from the germline V gene are SGHAT and FQNNGV. The CDR3 DNA reads TGTGCCAGCAGCTTAAATCGCCTCTCAACCGGGGAGCTGTTTTTT. This sequence encodes CASSLNRLSTGELFF.